This is a list of T cell receptor beta chains from one sample in a study of blood T cell repertoires in COVID-19. Generated by immunoSEQ multiplex PCR, the TCRdb table keeps only in-frame clones and is missing some. The data contain a few hundred thousand clones, more than 65% of them singletons. Sequenced sample: peripheral blood. These receptors were obtained from an elderly woman with acute or convalescent COVID-19. Both conserved end residues are part of each CDR3. Each record gives: V gene, D gene, J gene, CDR3 protein. The D gene is left open where the match is weak.

TRBV7-9	.	TRBJ2-7	CASSAGGPYEQYF
TRBV12-5	TRBD2	TRBJ2-1	CASGFAFAGGDYGNEQFF
TRBV19	.	TRBJ1-5	CASSIITGGDSNQPQHF
TRBV5-4	TRBD1	TRBJ1-1	CASSLGDRGRVNTEAFF
TRBV9	.	TRBJ1-1	CASSVRSELNTEAFF
TRBV2	.	TRBJ1-1	CASSGQEGGRAFF
TRBV7-8	TRBD1	TRBJ1-1	CASSLVGTGNTEAFF
TRBV10-3	TRBD1	TRBJ1-1	CAISEQGQHTEAFF
TRBV28	.	TRBJ1-4	CASSSGGMATNEKLFF
TRBV3-1/TRBV3-2	.	TRBJ1-2	CASSQDTLSYGYTF
TRBV2	.	TRBJ1-6	CASTRDSQTEPLHF
TRBV7-2	.	TRBJ1-5	CASSQVGFQPQHF
TRBV28	.	TRBJ1-4	CASSRPSGAEKLFF
TRBV4-3	TRBD1	TRBJ1-6	CASSQYTAGTGTSYNSPLHF
TRBV24-1	.	TRBJ1-4	CATSDPANEKLFF
TRBV6-5	.	TRBJ1-1	CASTQGRGTEAFF
TRBV4-2	TRBD1	TRBJ1-2	CASSHTPGTESIYGYTF
TRBV7-2	TRBD2	TRBJ2-7	CASSLVALAGGSSYEQYF
TRBV18	.	TRBJ2-1	CASSLARGALNEQFF
TRBV6-2/TRBV6-3	.	TRBJ2-7	CASSYSRYEQYF
TRBV2	TRBD1	TRBJ1-2	CASSRETGTRAGYGYTF
TRBV4-2	TRBD2	TRBJ2-1	CASSQDLTAGGPGEQFF
TRBV28	.	TRBJ1-6	CASSPGGSSYNSPLHF
TRBV5-1	.	TRBJ1-4	CASSFSSLNEKLFF
TRBV7-9	.	TRBJ1-1	CASSSTDNTEAFF
TRBV11-1	.	TRBJ1-5	CASSLVASQPQHF
TRBV5-1	TRBD1	TRBJ1-4	CASSLGDRSEKLFF
TRBV7-9	TRBD1	TRBJ2-7	CASSSDRTGQGPYEQYF
TRBV19	.	TRBJ2-5	CASSIRRGSQETQYF
TRBV27	.	TRBJ1-6	CASSFPSAGGRYNSPLHF
TRBV10-3	TRBD2	TRBJ2-7	CAISPSGTSGGTLREQYF
TRBV2	.	TRBJ2-7	CASSASRGLYEQYF
TRBV29-1	.	TRBJ2-3	CSVAKDSTDTQYF
TRBV3-1/TRBV3-2	TRBD1	TRBJ2-2	CASSFRTGIGTGELFF
TRBV18	TRBD1	TRBJ1-5	CASSPGQGSGNQPQHF
TRBV7-8	.	TRBJ1-6	CASSFGTANSFSYNSPLHF
TRBV12-5	TRBD1	TRBJ2-3	CASGLDQGASDTQYF
TRBV2	.	TRBJ2-5	CASSTRWQETQYF
TRBV6-6	TRBD2	TRBJ2-2	CASSPPGLAGGTGELFF
TRBV5-1	TRBD2	TRBJ2-7	CASSLAGAGAYEQYF
TRBV6-1	TRBD2	TRBJ2-5	CASSALLAGANQETQYF